This TCR beta chain emerged from a study of regulatory T cells in long-lasting Graves disease. Looking at the study overall: Persistence in Graves' disease required over 5 years of antithyroid drugs plus positive TSH receptor antibodies. Study-wide points: Among samples with persistent disease, TRBV28, TRBJ1-2 and TRBJ2-5 were favored.

On this clonotype itself: What it binds is not known.

Time point described: persistent/refractory GD, antithyroid drugs over 5 years with positive TRAb. Making the TCR library involved RNA that had been extracted from PBMCs. The CDR3 is 13 residues long. Germline V CDR1 and CDR2: SGHDN, FVKESK. With 6 bases clipped from V and 6 bases from J, the junction kept 5 bases outside the gene matches. Building the TCR beta libraries relied on iRepertoire HTBI primers, and CDR3 regions underwent Arm-PCR. TCRdb redid the calling of the multiplex PCR reads with MiXCR, one entry per CDR3 protein. The table has fewer than 550,000 distinct CDR3 sequences, 20% to 25% seen once.

The sample was peripheral blood mononuclear cells (PBMCs), taken when the disease was refractory, from a patient treated with antithyroid drugs. The clonotype originates from a female donor with Graves disease. This chain joins TRBV14 and TRBJ1-1; 9 bases match TRBD1. The CDR3 reads CASRRTGEAEAFF. CDR3 coding DNA: TGTGCCAGCAGGCGGACAGGGGAGGCTGAAGCTTTCTTT.